This T cell receptor beta chain originates from a study of technical replicates of blood from several donors. Method: immunoSEQ multiplex PCR; TCRdb's copy keeps in-frame clones and lacks some. This sample carries 55,000 to 70,000 clones, more than 75% of them seen once, and the ten largest clones take approximately 5.4%. The TCR sequence derives from a human donor in good health. Some clones in this sample may be carry-over from other donors' samples. The sequenced sample was PBMCs.

The CDR3 region is CASDRGAGSSGANVLTF. CDR3 nucleotide sequence: TGTGCCAGTGACCGGGGGGCAGGCAGCTCTGGGGCCAACGTCCTGACTTTC. The chain couples TRBV19 to TRBJ2-6, with D tentatively TRBD2 (7 bases). The ends were cut back, 8 bases at V and 0 bases at J, with 17 bases in the middle. Germline V gene lookup returns CDR1 LNHDA and CDR2 SQIVND (reference sequence). The CDR3 contains 17 residues.